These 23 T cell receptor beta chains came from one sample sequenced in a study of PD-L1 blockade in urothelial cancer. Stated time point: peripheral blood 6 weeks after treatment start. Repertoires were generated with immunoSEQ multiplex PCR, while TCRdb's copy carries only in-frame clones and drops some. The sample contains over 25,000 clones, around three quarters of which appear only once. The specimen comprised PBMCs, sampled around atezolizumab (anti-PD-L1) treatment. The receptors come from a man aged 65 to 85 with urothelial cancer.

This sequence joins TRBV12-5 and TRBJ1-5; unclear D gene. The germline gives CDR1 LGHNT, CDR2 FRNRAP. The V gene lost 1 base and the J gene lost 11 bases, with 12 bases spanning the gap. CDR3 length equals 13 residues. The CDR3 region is CASGLAPQSSQHF. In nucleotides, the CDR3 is TGTGCTAGTGGTTTGGCTCCCCAGTCGTCCCAGCATTTT.

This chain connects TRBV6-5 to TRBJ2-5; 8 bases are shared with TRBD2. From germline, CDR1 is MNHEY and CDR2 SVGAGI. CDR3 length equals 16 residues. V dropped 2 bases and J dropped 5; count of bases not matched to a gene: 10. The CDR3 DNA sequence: TGTGCCAGCAGTTACGGGGCTGGCGGGGGGTGGGAGACCCAGTACTTC. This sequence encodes CASSYGAGGGWETQYF.

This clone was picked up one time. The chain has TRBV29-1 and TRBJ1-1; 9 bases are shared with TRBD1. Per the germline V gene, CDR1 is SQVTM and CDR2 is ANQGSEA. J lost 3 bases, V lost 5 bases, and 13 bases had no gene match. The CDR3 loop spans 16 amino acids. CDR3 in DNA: TGCAGCGTTTTCCCAGAGACCGGGACAGGGTACACTGAAGCTTTCTTT. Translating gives CSVFPETGTGYTEAFF.

CDR3 in DNA: TGTGCCAGCAGCCCCGGGACAGTTAGCAATCAGCCCCAGCATTTT. Translating gives CASSPGTVSNQPQHF. The chain carries TRBV5-8 and TRBJ1-5; TRBD1 matches 7 bases. The germline V gene encodes CDR1 SGHTS and CDR2 YDEGEE. The CDR3 covers 15 residues. The J segment lost 0 bases and the V segment lost 4 bases, leaving 4 bases of the junction unmatched.

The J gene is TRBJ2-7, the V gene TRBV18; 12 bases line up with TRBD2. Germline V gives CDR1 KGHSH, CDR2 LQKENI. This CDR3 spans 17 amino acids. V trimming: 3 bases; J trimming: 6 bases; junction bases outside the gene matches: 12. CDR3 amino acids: CASSPPTSGSRNAEQYF. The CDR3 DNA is TGTGCCAGCTCACCCCCGACTAGCGGGAGCCGAAATGCCGAGCAGTACTTC.

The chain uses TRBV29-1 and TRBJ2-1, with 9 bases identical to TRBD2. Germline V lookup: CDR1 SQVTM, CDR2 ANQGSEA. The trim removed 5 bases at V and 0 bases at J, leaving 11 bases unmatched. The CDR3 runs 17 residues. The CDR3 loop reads CSVLGGGGRTSYNEQFF. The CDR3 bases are TGCAGCGTTCTTGGCGGGGGGGGACGGACCTCCTACAATGAGCAGTTCTTC.

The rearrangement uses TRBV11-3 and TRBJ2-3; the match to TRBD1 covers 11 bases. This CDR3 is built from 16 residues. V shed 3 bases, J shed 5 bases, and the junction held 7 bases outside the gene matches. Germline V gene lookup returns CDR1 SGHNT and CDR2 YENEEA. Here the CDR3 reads CASSLGQGEVVDTQYF. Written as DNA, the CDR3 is TGTGCCAGCAGCTTGGGACAGGGGGAAGTTGTAGATACGCAGTATTTT.

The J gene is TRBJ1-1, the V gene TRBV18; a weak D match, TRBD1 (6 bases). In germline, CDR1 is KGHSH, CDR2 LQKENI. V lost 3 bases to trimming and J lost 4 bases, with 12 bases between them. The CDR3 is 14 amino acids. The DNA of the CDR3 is TGTGCCAGCTCACCCTTGGACAGACTCACTGAAGCTTTCTTT. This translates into CASSPLDRLTEAFF.

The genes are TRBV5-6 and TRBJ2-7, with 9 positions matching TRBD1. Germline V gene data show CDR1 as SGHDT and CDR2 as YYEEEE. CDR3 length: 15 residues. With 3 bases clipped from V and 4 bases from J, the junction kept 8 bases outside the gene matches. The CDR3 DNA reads TGTGCCAGCAGCTCCTACCCGGGACAGGGTTACGAGCAGTACTTC. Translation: CASSSYPGQGYEQYF.

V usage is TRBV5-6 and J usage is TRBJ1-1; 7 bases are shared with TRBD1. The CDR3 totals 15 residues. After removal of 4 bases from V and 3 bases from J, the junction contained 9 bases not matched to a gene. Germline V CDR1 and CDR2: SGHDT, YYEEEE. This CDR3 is CASSRLQGRDTEAFF. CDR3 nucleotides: TGTGCCAGCAGCAGGCTACAGGGGCGGGACACTGAAGCTTTCTTT.

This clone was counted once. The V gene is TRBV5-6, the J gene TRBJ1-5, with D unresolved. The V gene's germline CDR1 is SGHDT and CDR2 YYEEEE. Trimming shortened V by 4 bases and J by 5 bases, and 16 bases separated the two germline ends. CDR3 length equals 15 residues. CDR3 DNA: TGTGCCAGCAGCCGGTACTTCGAGGGCGATCAGCCCCAGCATTTT. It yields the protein CASSRYFEGDQPQHF.

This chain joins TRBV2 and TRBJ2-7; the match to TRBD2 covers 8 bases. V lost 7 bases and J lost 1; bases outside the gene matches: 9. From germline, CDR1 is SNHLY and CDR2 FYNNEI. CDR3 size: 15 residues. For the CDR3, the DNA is TGTGCCAGCAAGAGGGTAGCGGGACAATCCTACGAGCAGTACTTC. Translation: CASKRVAGQSYEQYF. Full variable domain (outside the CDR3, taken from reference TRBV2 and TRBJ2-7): EPEVTQTPSHQVTQMGQEVILRCVPISNHLYFYWYRQILGQKVEFLVSFYNNEISEKSEIFDDQFSVERPDGSNFTLKIRSTKLEDSAMYFCASKRVAGQSYEQYFGPGTRLTVT.

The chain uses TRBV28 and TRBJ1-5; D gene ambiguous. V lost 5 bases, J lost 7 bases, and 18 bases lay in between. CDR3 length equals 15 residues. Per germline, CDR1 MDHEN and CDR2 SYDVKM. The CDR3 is CASSTRRGGGQPQHF. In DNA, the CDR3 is TGTGCCAGCAGTACCCGGCGGGGAGGCGGCCAGCCCCAGCATTTT.

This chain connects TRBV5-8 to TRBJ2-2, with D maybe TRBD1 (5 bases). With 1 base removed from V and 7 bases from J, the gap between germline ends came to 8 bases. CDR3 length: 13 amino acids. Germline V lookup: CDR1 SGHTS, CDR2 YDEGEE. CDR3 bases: TGTGCCAGCAGCTTGAGGGGCTTCGGGGAGCTGTTTTTT. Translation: CASSLRGFGELFF. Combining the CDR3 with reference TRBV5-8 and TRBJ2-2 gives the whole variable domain EAGVTQSPTHLIKTRGQQATLRCSPISGHTSVYWYQQALGLGLQFLLWYDEGEERNRGNFPPRFSGRQFPNYSSELNVNALELEDSALYLCASSLRGFGELFFGEGSRLTVL.

The CDR3 is CASRGPGHYEQYF. Written as DNA, the CDR3 is TGCGCCAGCCGGGGTCCAGGCCACTACGAGCAGTACTTC. The chain carries TRBV5-1 and TRBJ2-7; TRBD2 might be the D (5 bases). The ends were cut back, 7 bases at V and 3 bases at J, with 14 bases in the middle. The germline CDR1 and CDR2 sequences are SGHRS and YFSETQ. The CDR3 sequence is 13 residues long.

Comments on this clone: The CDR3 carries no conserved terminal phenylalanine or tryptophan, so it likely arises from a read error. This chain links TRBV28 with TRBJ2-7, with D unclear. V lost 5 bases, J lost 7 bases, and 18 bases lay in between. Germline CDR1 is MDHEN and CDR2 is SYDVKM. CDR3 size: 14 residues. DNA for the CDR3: TGTGCCAGCAGTCCCCCCCGGGCCTTTCGGGAGCAGTACCTC. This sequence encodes CASSPPRAFREQYL.

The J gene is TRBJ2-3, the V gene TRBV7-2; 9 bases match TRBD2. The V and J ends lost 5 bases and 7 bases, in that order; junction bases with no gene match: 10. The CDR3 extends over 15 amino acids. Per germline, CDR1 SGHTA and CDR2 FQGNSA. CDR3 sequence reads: CASSGKRGAMNTQYF. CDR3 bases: TGTGCCAGCAGCGGTAAGCGGGGGGCCATGAATACGCAGTATTTT.

The CDR3 nucleotides are TGCAGCGTTCGGCGGGGGAGCTCCTACGAGCAGTACTTC. Protein sequence: CSVRRGSSYEQYF. J is TRBJ2-7 and V is TRBV29-1; 7 nucleotides align to TRBD2. The ends lost 5 bases at V and 0 bases at J; junction bases unmatched: 4. CDR1 and CDR2 from the germline V gene are SQVTM and ANQGSEA. The CDR3 runs to 13 residues.

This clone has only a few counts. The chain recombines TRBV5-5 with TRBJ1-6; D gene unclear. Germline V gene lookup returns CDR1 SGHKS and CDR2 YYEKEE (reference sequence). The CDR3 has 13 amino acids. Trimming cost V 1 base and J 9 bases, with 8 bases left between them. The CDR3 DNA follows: TGTGCCAGCAGCTTGACAGCATTTTCACCCCTCCACTTT. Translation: CASSLTAFSPLHF.

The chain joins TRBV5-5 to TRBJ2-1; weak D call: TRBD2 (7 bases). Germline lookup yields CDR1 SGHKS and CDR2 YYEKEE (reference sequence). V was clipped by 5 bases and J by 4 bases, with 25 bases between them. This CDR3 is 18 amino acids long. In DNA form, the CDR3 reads TGTGCCAGCAGTCAACTTCGGGCGGGGGCGGCTTTGTACAATGAGCAGTTCTTC. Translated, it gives CASSQLRAGAALYNEQFF.

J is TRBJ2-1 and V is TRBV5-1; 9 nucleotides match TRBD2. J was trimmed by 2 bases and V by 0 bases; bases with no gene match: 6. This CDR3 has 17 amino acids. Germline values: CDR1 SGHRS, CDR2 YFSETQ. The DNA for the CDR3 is TGCGCCAGCAGCTTGGGTTCGGGCGGGGGGGCCTACAATGAGCAGTTCTTC. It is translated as CASSLGSGGGAYNEQFF.

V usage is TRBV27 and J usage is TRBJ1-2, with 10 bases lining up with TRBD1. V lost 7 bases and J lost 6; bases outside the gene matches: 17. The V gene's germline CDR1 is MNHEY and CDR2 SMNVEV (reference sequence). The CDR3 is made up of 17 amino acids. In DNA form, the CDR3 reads TGTGCCAGCACCTTTAAGAGTCCGCGGACAGGGGGAGATGGCTACACCTTC. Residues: CASTFKSPRTGGDGYTF.

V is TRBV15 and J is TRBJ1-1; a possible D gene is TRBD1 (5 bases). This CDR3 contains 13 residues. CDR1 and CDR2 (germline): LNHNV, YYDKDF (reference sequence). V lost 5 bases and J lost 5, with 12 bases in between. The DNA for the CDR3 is TGTGCCACCAGCTTTATCCGGGGGACTGAAGCTTTCTTT. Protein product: CATSFIRGTEAFF. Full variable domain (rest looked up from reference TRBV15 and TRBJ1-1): DAMVIQNPRYQVTQFGKPVTLSCSQTLNHNVMYWYQQKSSQAPKLLFHYYDKDFNNEADTPDNFQSRRPNTSFCFLDIRSPGLGDTAMYLCATSFIRGTEAFFGQGTRLTVV.